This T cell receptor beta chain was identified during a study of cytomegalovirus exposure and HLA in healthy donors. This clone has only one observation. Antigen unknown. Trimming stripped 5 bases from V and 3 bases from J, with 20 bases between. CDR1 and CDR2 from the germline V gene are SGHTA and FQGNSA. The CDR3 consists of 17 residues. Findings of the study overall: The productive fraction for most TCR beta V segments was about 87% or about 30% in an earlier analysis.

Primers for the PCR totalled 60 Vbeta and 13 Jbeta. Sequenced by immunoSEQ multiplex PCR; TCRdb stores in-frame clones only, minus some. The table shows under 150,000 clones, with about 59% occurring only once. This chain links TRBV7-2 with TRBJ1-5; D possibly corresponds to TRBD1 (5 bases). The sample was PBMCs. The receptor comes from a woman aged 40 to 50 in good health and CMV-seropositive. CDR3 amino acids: CASSLTQGGTINQPQHF. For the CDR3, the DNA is TGTGCCAGCAGCCTAACCCAGGGAGGTACGATCAATCAGCCCCAGCATTTT.